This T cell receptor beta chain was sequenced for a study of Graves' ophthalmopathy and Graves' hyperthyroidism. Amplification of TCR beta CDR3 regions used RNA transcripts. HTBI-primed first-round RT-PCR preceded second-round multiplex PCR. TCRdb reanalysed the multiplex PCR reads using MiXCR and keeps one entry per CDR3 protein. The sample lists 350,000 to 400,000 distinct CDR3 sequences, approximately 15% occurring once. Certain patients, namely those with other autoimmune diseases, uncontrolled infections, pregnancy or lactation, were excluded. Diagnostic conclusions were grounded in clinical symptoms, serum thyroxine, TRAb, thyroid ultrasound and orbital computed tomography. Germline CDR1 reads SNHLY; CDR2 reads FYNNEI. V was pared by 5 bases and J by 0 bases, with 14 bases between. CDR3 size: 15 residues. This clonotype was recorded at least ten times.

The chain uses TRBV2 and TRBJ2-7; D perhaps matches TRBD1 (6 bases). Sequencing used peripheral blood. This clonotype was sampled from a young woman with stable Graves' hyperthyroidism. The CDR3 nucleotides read TGTGCCAGCAGTTCACGGACAGCCCTCTCCTACGAGCAGTACTTC. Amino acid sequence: CASSSRTALSYEQYF.